This TCR beta chain came from a study of technical replicates of blood from a few donors. Trimming left V 2 bases short and J 0 bases short, with 6 bases between. Germline V CDR1 and CDR2: SGHRS, YFSETQ. This CDR3 is built from 13 residues. Assay: immunoSEQ multiplex PCR; the TCRdb copy retains only in-frame clones and omits some. The table includes more than 65,000 clones, 95% to 97% detected once. The receptor's source is a human donor in good health. The chain links TRBV5-1 to TRBJ2-7; D not certain. Material: T cells isolated from PBMCs. CDR3 residues: CASSLSLSYEQYF. The DNA of the CDR3 is TGCGCCAGCAGCTTATCTCTCTCCTACGAGCAGTACTTC.